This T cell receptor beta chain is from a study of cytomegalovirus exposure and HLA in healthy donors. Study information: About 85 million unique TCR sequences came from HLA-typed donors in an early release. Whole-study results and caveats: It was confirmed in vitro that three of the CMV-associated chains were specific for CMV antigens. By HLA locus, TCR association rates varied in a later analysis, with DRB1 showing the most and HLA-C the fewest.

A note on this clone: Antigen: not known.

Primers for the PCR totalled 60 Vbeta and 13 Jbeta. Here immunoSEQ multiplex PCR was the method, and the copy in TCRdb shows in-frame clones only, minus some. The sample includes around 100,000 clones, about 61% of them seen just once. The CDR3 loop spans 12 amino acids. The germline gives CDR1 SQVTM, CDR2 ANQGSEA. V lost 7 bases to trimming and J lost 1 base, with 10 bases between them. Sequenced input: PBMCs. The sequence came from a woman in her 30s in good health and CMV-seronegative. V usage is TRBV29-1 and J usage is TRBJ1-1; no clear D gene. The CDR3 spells CSGVEGNTEAFF. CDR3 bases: TGCAGCGGAGTCGAGGGGAACACTGAAGCTTTCTTT.